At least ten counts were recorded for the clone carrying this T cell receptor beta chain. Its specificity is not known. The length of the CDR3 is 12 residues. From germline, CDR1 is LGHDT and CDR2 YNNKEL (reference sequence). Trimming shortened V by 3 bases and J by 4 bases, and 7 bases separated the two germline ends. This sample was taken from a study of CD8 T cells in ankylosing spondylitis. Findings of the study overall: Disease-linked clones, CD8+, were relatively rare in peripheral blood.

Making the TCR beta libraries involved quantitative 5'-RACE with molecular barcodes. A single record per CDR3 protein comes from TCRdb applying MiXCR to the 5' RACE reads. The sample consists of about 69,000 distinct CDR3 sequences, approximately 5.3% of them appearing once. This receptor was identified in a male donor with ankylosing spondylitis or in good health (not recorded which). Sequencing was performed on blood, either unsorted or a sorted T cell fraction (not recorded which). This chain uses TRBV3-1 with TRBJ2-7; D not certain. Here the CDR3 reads CASSHSEYEQYF. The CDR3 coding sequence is TGTGCCAGCAGCCACTCGGAGTACGAGCAGTACTTC.